This TCR beta chain was retrieved from a study of blood T cell repertoires in COVID-19. Germline loops: CDR1 SGHDN, CDR2 FVKESK. This CDR3 has 13 amino acids. V was cut by 1 base and J by 5 bases, with 6 bases left in between. The protocol was immunoSEQ multiplex PCR, while the TCRdb copy is restricted to in-frame clones and leaves out a portion. The sample consists of some 120,000 clones, roughly 85% of them appearing once. The rearrangement uses TRBV14 and TRBJ1-3; no clear D gene. This TCR was recovered from a man aged 25 to 40 with acute or convalescent COVID-19. Material: peripheral blood. The CDR3 protein is CASSQAGRNTIYF. The CDR3 nucleotides read TGTGCCAGCAGCCAAGCGGGGAGAAACACCATATATTTT.